The text below deals with one TCR beta chain. The sample comes from a study of T cell responses to AZD1222 COVID-19 vaccine. CDR3 size: 14 residues. The J segment lost 4 bases and the V segment lost 3 bases, leaving 2 bases of the junction unmatched. CDR1 and CDR2 (germline): SGHVS, FQNEAQ. Here immunoSEQ multiplex PCR was the method, and the copy in TCRdb shows in-frame clones only, minus some. The sample contains 150,000 or so clones, more than 90% of which appear only once. This material consisted of peripheral blood, taken 28 days after the second AZD1222 dose. The clonotype originates from an adult who received the AZD1222 COVID-19 vaccine. The chain uses TRBV7-8 and TRBJ2-1; the match to TRBD2 covers 8 bases. The CDR3 protein is CASSFSGAYNEQFF. The CDR3 DNA follows: TGTGCCAGCAGCTTTAGCGGGGCGTACAATGAGCAGTTCTTC.